The sequence of this T cell receptor (beta chain) was determined in a study of blood T cell repertoires in COVID-19. Study overall: COVID-19 samples, acute and convalescent, were from the United States, Italy and Spain. The analysed material was cDNA or gDNA that came from T cells, B-cell-depleted T cells, or PBMCs.

Trimming cost V 2 bases and J 3 bases; bases outside gene matches: 2. Germline assignment: CDR1 SGHRS and CDR2 YFSETQ. The CDR3 is 13 amino acids. How the authors handled the data: Counts of nucleated cells, estimated from reference gene primer amplification, were obtained. Profiled with immunoSEQ multiplex PCR; TCRdb holds only in-frame clones, not every one. V, J and clone size derive from that table, while D and trimming were established from the DNA sequence. The sample has 150,000 to 250,000 clones, around 75% seen once. Sequencing was performed on peripheral blood. This sequence was found in a woman between 35 and 50 years old with COVID-19, enrolled during active disease. The rearrangement links TRBV5-1 to TRBJ2-7, with 7 bases identical to TRBD2. CDR3 nucleotides: TGCGCCAGCAGCTTCCAGCGGGACTACGAGCAGTACTTC. This translates into CASSFQRDYEQYF.